Below, 17 T cell receptor beta chains from the same sample are listed, as sequenced in a study of T cells after yellow fever vaccination. TCRdb redid the calling of the 5' RACE reads with MiXCR, one entry per CDR3 protein. The repertoire includes a few hundred thousand distinct CDR3 sequences, approximately 9% of them detected once, and approximately 18% sits in the top ten. Sequences were derived from PBMCs, sampled on the day of the first yellow fever vaccination. Every receptor here comes from a man between 18 and 29 years old who received the YFV17D yellow fever vaccine.

CDR3 in DNA: TGTGCCAGCAGCCCCAGGGGCACTAATGAAAAACTGTTTTTT. Encoded protein: CASSPRGTNEKLFF. This rearrangement joins TRBV3-1 to TRBJ1-4; tentatively, D is TRBD1 (6 bases). This CDR3 is built from 14 residues. Trimming took off 4 bases at V and 2 bases at J, with 8 bases between the two ends. From germline, CDR1 is LGHDT and CDR2 YNNKEL (reference sequence).

CDR3 sequence reads: CASSTPGGGKPYEQYF. The CDR3 nucleotides are TGTGCCAGCAGTACCCCTGGCGGGGGGAAACCCTACGAGCAGTACTTC. The chain has TRBV6-1 and TRBJ2-7; TRBD2 agrees at 8 bases. This CDR3 has 16 amino acids. J was trimmed by 2 bases and V by 5 bases; bases with no gene match: 11. Germline V gene lookup returns CDR1 MNHNS and CDR2 SASEGT.

This clonotype was picked up a small number of times. CDR3 protein: CASSSQQGGGYNEQFF. In DNA form, the CDR3 reads TGTGCCAGCAGCTCACAGCAGGGGGGCGGTTACAATGAGCAGTTCTTC. This chain uses TRBV9 with TRBJ2-1; the D gene is possibly TRBD1 (7 bases). Trimming took 4 bases from V and 4 from J, leaving 18 bases between them. The CDR3 covers 16 residues. Germline lookup yields CDR1 SGDLS and CDR2 YYNGEE.

J is TRBJ2-2 and V is TRBV5-1; D gene unclear. The CDR3 extends over 15 amino acids. The germline gives CDR1 SGHRS, CDR2 YFSETQ. V lost 1 base and J lost 5, with 12 bases in between. The CDR3 nucleotides read TGCGCCAGCAGCTTGTGGTCAGATCAAACCGGGGAGCTGTTTTTT. Translated, it gives CASSLWSDQTGELFF.

This clonotype was observed at least ten times. This chain's CDR3 is CASSWAGTSSTDTQYF. In DNA, the CDR3 is TGTGCCAGCAGCTGGGCGGGCACATCTAGCACAGATACGCAGTATTTT. The gene calls are TRBV7-8 and TRBJ2-3; tentatively, D is TRBD2 (5 bases). CDR3 size: 16 residues. V was pared by 4 bases and J by 0 bases, with 14 bases between. The germline V gene has CDR1 SGHVS and CDR2 FQNEAQ.

This clonotype was seen only a few times. The rearrangement joins TRBV7-2 to TRBJ2-5; D could derive from TRBD1 or TRBD2 (5 bases each). V was pared by 0 bases and J by 5 bases, with 13 bases between. The CDR3 covers 15 residues. In germline, CDR1 is SGHTA, CDR2 FQGNSA. CDR3: CASSLARVGGETQYF. CDR3 bases: TGTGCCAGCAGCTTAGCGCGAGTTGGGGGTGAGACCCAGTACTTC.

The rearrangement links TRBV7-8 to TRBJ2-7, with D perhaps matching TRBD2 (7 bases). This CDR3 comprises 16 residues. Germline V gene lookup returns CDR1 SGHVS and CDR2 FQNEAQ. The V end lost 1 base, the J end lost 0 bases, and 13 bases lay between the germline ends. In DNA, the CDR3 is TGTGCCAGCAGCTTAGTGGGGCGGGGGCGCTCCTACGAGCAGTACTTC. Residues: CASSLVGRGRSYEQYF.

This clonotype was recorded once. V is TRBV3-1 and J is TRBJ2-6; D is undetermined. The CDR3 totals 15 residues. Per germline, CDR1 LGHDT and CDR2 YNNKEL (reference sequence). V lost 0 bases and J 5 bases, leaving 8 bases between the germline ends. The CDR3 spells CASSQDSGRANVLTF. The CDR3 DNA follows: TGTGCCAGCAGCCAAGATTCAGGACGGGCCAACGTCCTGACTTTC.

In this sample, this clonotype turned up a few times. The CDR3 reads CASSPGTGGKLFF. CDR3 nucleotides: TGTGCCAGTAGTCCTGGGACGGGCGGAAAACTGTTTTTT. The rearrangement links TRBV19 to TRBJ1-4, with D perhaps matching TRBD1 (5 bases). Germline CDR1 LNHDA, CDR2 SQIVND (reference sequence). This CDR3 is 13 amino acids long. Trimming removed 5 bases at V and 10 bases at J, with 14 bases between.

This clonotype was recorded many times. The chain is built from TRBV9 and TRBJ1-1; D unclear. This CDR3 has 14 residues. Looked up from germline, CDR1 is SGDLS and CDR2 is YYNGEE. V was trimmed by 4 bases and J by 0 bases, leaving 10 bases between them. The CDR3 loop is CASSRSTMNTEAFF. CDR3 nucleotide sequence: TGTGCCAGCAGCCGCAGTACCATGAACACTGAAGCTTTCTTT.

The chain has TRBV20-1 and TRBJ2-2, with D possibly being TRBD2 (5 bases). The CDR3 has 14 amino acids. V shed 3 bases and J shed 3 bases, with 11 bases lying between them. Germline CDR1 reads DFQATT; CDR2 reads SNEGSKA (reference sequence). CDR3 loop: CSASSGRDTGELFF. The CDR3 DNA reads TGCAGTGCTAGCTCGGGAAGGGACACCGGGGAGCTGTTTTTT.

This clonotype has more than one count but fewer than ten. This chain joins TRBV20-1 and TRBJ2-7, with a weak D call TRBD2 (6 bases). Germline V gene data show CDR1 as DFQATT and CDR2 as SNEGSKA (reference sequence). V was shortened by 6 bases and J by 6 bases, with 30 bases between the two germline ends. The CDR3 length is 17 residues. The CDR3, as DNA: TGCAGTGCCTCCGGGACTTCTTACGCCCAACGGTACACCGAGCAGTACTTC. Protein product: CSASGTSYAQRYTEQYF.

V and J are TRBV4-1 and TRBJ1-4; D not certain. The V gene's germline CDR1 is MGHRA and CDR2 YSYEKL. Between the trimmed V and J ends, which lost 0 bases and 3 bases, there was a span of 8 bases. The CDR3 contains 15 residues. This CDR3 is CASSQEWAANEKLFF. The CDR3 DNA reads TGCGCCAGCAGCCAAGAATGGGCGGCTAATGAAAAACTGTTTTTT.

This clonotype has ten or more counts. The rearrangement links TRBV12-3 or TRBV12-4 to TRBJ2-4, with D possibly being TRBD1 (6 bases). This CDR3 has 14 amino acids. V gave up 7 bases and J gave up 3 bases, with 13 bases separating them. CDR3 amino acids: CASKLQGHKNIQYF. The DNA for the CDR3 is TGTGCCAGCAAGTTACAGGGCCACAAAAACATTCAGTACTTC.

This clonotype was counted a few times. The CDR3 reads CASSLFRVEGEQFF. CDR3 nucleotides: TGTGCCAGCAGCTTATTTCGGGTAGAGGGTGAGCAGTTCTTC. This chain connects TRBV7-9 to TRBJ2-1; D is possibly TRBD2 (5 bases). This CDR3 has 14 residues. Per the germline V gene, CDR1 is SEHNR and CDR2 is FQNEAQ (reference sequence). V lost 2 bases to trimming and J lost 9 bases, with 14 bases between them.

This clonotype was seen more than once but under ten times. The chain carries TRBV10-3 and TRBJ2-3, with 8 nucleotides matching TRBD2. Germline V gene lookup returns CDR1 ENHRY and CDR2 SYGVKD. Trimming cost V 2 bases and J 4 bases; bases outside gene matches: 8. This CDR3 region has 16 residues. CDR3 nucleotides: TGTGCCATCAGTGAGCGCGTAGCGGGGCCCCCAGATACGCAGTATTTT. Its translation is CAISERVAGPPDTQYF.

This clonotype showed up just a few times. The chain recombines TRBV6-5 with TRBJ2-2; TRBD1 matches at 10 bases. The V gene's germline CDR1 is MNHEY and CDR2 SVGAGI. The ends lost 4 bases at V and 5 bases at J; junction bases unmatched: 7. The CDR3 is 16 amino acids. The DNA for the CDR3 is TGTGCCAGCAGTTCCTTCGGACAGGGGGATACCGGGGAGCTGTTTTTT. The encoded protein is CASSSFGQGDTGELFF.